The rows below give T cell receptor beta chains drawn from one sample of a study of T cell responses to AZD1222 COVID-19 vaccine. The method was immunoSEQ multiplex PCR; TCRdb's version includes in-frame clones alone and lacks a portion of them. The sample comprises tens of thousands of clones, about 91% of which are singletons, and more than 4.5% rests with the top ten. Sequencing was performed on peripheral blood, taken on day 0 of AZD1222 vaccination. Receptors were obtained from an adult in good health. Both conserved end residues are part of each CDR3. The D gene is left open where the match is weak. Clone size appears in some rows only: once, few, many, or a class for an expanded clone.

J gene | CDR3 length | clone size | V gene | D gene | CDR3 DNA | CDR3 protein
TRBJ2-7 | 14 | . | TRBV19 | TRBD1 | TGTGCCAGTAGTCGAGACAGGGGGCCCTACGAGCAGTACTTC | CASSRDRGPYEQYF
TRBJ2-2 | 20 | once | TRBV28 | TRBD2 | TGTGCCAGCAGTCTCGCCGGACTAGCGGGAGGGCGGCGGGGCACCGGGGAGCTGTTTTTT | CASSLAGLAGGRRGTGELFF
TRBJ2-1 | 16 | . | TRBV7-2 | TRBD2 | TGTGCCAGCAGGGACGGGGGACTAGCGGGAGTTGATGAGCAGTTCTTC | CASRDGGLAGVDEQFF
TRBJ2-6 | 14 | . | TRBV28 | . | TGTGCCAGCAGTCGAGTTTTTGGGGCCAACGTCCTGACTTTC | CASSRVFGANVLTF
TRBJ2-1 | 14 | few | TRBV19 | TRBD2 | TGTGCCAGTACCGGGAGGGGGGAATCGGATGAGCAGTTCTTC | CASTGRGESDEQFF
TRBJ1-3 | 16 | . | TRBV28 | . | TGTGCCAGCAGCCCTCCCGAGGCCACCTCTGGAAACACCATATATTTT | CASSPPEATSGNTIYF
TRBJ2-6 | 19 | once | TRBV4-2 | . | TGTGCCAGCAGCCAACTGGCAGGGGCCCGAGGCACTGGGGCCAACGTCCTGACTTTC | CASSQLAGARGTGANVLTF
TRBJ2-3 | 14 | . | TRBV24-1 | . | TGTGCCACCAGTGAGTCAGGGAATAAAGATACGCAGTATTTT | CATSESGNKDTQYF
TRBJ1-1 | 13 | once | TRBV3-1/TRBV3-2 | . | TGTGCCAGCAGCCAGAATATGAACACTGAAGCTTTCTTT | CASSQNMNTEAFF
TRBJ2-7 | 12 | . | TRBV7-9 | . | TGTGCCAGCAGCTTAGTTATCGGGGAGGCCTACTTC | CASSLVIGEAYF
TRBJ1-5 | 15 | . | TRBV5-1 | . | TGCGCCAGCAGCTTGGAGGGGTATAGCAATCAGCCCCAGCATTTT | CASSLEGYSNQPQHF
TRBJ2-7 | 16 | . | TRBV19 | TRBD1 | TGTGCCACCTCTTCAGGATGGGACAGGGGTCTGTCCGAGCAGTACTTC | CATSSGWDRGLSEQYF
TRBJ2-1 | 17 | . | TRBV19 | TRBD2 | TGTGCCAGTAGTATAGCCATTCGGGGGGGCTCCTACAATGAGCAGTTCTTC | CASSIAIRGGSYNEQFF
TRBJ2-7 | 16 | . | TRBV9 | TRBD1 | TGTGCCAGCAGCGTATCCACGGGACAGTACCCCTACGAGCAGTACTTC | CASSVSTGQYPYEQYF
TRBJ2-7 | 15 | . | TRBV28 | TRBD2 | TGTGCCAGCAGGACCTCCCGGGAGGGCCAGTACGAGCAGTACTTC | CASRTSREGQYEQYF
TRBJ1-3 | 13 | . | TRBV28 | . | TGTGCCAGCAAGTTCCCGGGAGGAAACACCATATATTTT | CASKFPGGNTIYF
TRBJ2-2 | 16 | . | TRBV5-1 | . | TGCGCCAGCAGCTTGACGGAAACCCTGGAGGCCGGGGAGCTGTTTTTT | CASSLTETLEAGELFF
TRBJ2-3 | 16 | . | TRBV7-8 | TRBD2 | TGTGCCAGCAGCCGCGGGACTAGCGGGATCACAGATACGCAGTATTTT | CASSRGTSGITDTQYF
TRBJ2-7 | 13 | . | TRBV7-8 | . | TGTGCCAGCAGCTTACCAGGCCCCTACGAGCAGTACTTC | CASSLPGPYEQYF
TRBJ1-2 | 15 | . | TRBV15 | TRBD1 | TGTGCCACCAGCACCACCGGGACAGTATACGATGGCTACACCTTC | CATSTTGTVYDGYTF
TRBJ1-5 | 17 | . | TRBV7-8 | TRBD1 | TGTGCCAGCAGCCCTTTGGGGACAGGGGCCCCTAATCAGCCCCAGCATTTT | CASSPLGTGAPNQPQHF
TRBJ1-2 | 11 | once | TRBV19 | . | TGTGCCAGTAGTATAGGATCTGGCTACACCTTC | CASSIGSGYTF
TRBJ2-2 | 18 | . | TRBV29-1 | TRBD1 | TGCAGCGTTGAAGTATGGGGCTCGACAGGGGGCAACACCGGGGAGCTGTTTTTT | CSVEVWGSTGGNTGELFF
TRBJ2-3 | 16 | medium-sized | TRBV6-4 | TRBD2 | TGTGCCAGCAGTGATACGACTAGCGGGCACACAGATACGCAGTATTTT | CASSDTTSGHTDTQYF